The rows below give T cell receptor beta chains drawn from one sample of a study of persistence of HIV-infected CD4 T cells. Profiled with immunoSEQ multiplex PCR; TCRdb holds only in-frame clones, not every one. This sample yields roughly 34,000 clones, of which around 80% are seen a single time; roughly 6.5% belongs to the top ten. Antigen specificity for these receptors is unknown. The input for sequencing was CD4+ T cells sorted from PBMCs after roughly 18-hour stimulation, taken from a patient who received antiretroviral therapy. These receptors were obtained from an adult woman with HIV who was CMV-seropositive. CDR3s include the opening cysteine and the closing phenylalanine or tryptophan. A D gene is named only where the DNA matches it firmly. Expanded clones are given a class, and other clones once, few, many or no size at all.

TRBJ2-7 once TRBD2 TRBV28 CASSLFSGGSYEQYF TGTGCCAGCAGTTTATTCTCGGGGGGCTCCTACGAGCAGTACTTC
TRBJ1-2 - TRBD1 TRBV7-8 CASSLITGDYGYTF TGTGCCAGCAGCTTAATAACAGGGGACTATGGCTACACCTTC
TRBJ2-1 - - TRBV15 CATSRDVEGYEQFF TGTGCCACCAGCAGAGATGTCGAAGGCTACGAGCAGTTCTTC
TRBJ2-6 - TRBD1 TRBV19 CASTRQMTGPSGANVLTF TGTGCCAGTACTCGGCAGATGACAGGGCCATCTGGGGCCAACGTCCTGACTTTC
TRBJ1-1 - - TRBV5-4 CASNLNIGTEAFF TGTGCCAGCAACCTCAATATCGGCACTGAAGCTTTCTTT
TRBJ1-2 - TRBD1 TRBV5-1 CASSLGSRGRDGYTF TGCGCCAGCAGCTTGGGTAGCAGGGGGCGTGATGGCTACACCTTC
TRBJ2-7 - - TRBV13 CASSYHRDTYEQYF TGTGCCAGCAGCTATCATCGGGACACCTACGAGCAGTACTTC
TRBJ2-6 - - TRBV5-8 CASRRTGGANVLTF TGTGCCAGCCGTCGTACGGGGGGGGCCAACGTCCTGACTTTC
TRBJ2-1 - TRBD1 TRBV7-9 CASPLGQADNEQFF TGTGCCAGCCCCTTGGGACAGGCTGATAATGAGCAGTTCTTC
TRBJ1-3 - - TRBV3-1/TRBV3-2 CASSQVRPQGGNTIYF TGTGCCAGCAGCCAAGTAAGGCCCCAAGGCGGAAACACCATATATTTT
TRBJ1-2 - TRBD1 TRBV6-6 CASSAPGQGDYGYTF TGTGCCAGCAGTGCTCCCGGACAGGGAGACTATGGCTACACCTTC
TRBJ2-2 - TRBD1 TRBV19 CASRIMGQGNTGELFF TGTGCCAGTAGAATCATGGGACAGGGTAACACCGGGGAGCTGTTTTTT
TRBJ2-7 few TRBD1 TRBV5-1 CASSSNGQGVYEQYF TGCGCCAGCAGCTCTAACGGACAGGGGGTCTACGAGCAGTACTTC
TRBJ1-2 - - TRBV2 CASSGIEFYGYTF TGTGCCAGCAGTGGAATAGAGTTCTATGGCTACACCTTC
TRBJ2-2 - TRBD1 TRBV18 CASSQTGTGIGINTGELFF TGTGCCAGCTCACAGACCGGGACAGGGATCGGAATCAACACCGGGGAGCTGTTTTTT
TRBJ2-7 - TRBD2 TRBV7-2 CASSRTSGGHTYEQYF TGTGCCAGCAGTAGGACTAGCGGGGGGCATACCTACGAGCAGTACTTC
TRBJ1-1 few - TRBV9 CASSVGGYTEAFF TGTGCCAGCAGCGTAGGGGGATACACTGAAGCTTTCTTT
TRBJ1-4 - TRBD1 TRBV19 CASSTFRTGKSEKLFF TGTGCCAGTAGTACCTTCCGGACAGGGAAGTCCGAAAAACTGTTTTTT
TRBJ2-7 - - TRBV2 CASGPYEQYF TGTGCCAGCGGACCGTACGAGCAGTACTTC
TRBJ1-2 few TRBD1 TRBV7-8 CASSSTGGGVSRTF TGTGCCAGCAGCTCCACAGGGGGCGGAGTTTCGAGGACCTTC
TRBJ1-2 - - TRBV20-1 CSAKTKLGYTF TGCAGTGCTAAGACAAAGTTAGGCTACACCTTC
TRBJ2-1 - - TRBV7-2 CASSLGVGTYNEQFF TGTGCCAGCAGCTTAGGAGTAGGCACCTACAATGAGCAGTTCTTC
TRBJ2-6 once - TRBV3-1/TRBV3-2 CASSQGPGLSSGANVLTF TGTGCCAGCAGCCAAGGGCCTGGGCTGAGCTCTGGGGCCAACGTCCTGACTTTC
TRBJ1-2 - TRBD1 TRBV5-8 CASSLGQELLYGYTF TGTGCCAGCAGCTTAGGACAGGAGCTTCTATATGGCTACACCTTC
TRBJ2-1 - TRBD2 TRBV9 CASSVAGGPGNEQFF TGTGCCAGCAGCGTAGCGGGAGGGCCTGGCAATGAGCAGTTCTTC
TRBJ1-1 - - TRBV30 CAWRARYEAFF TGTGCCTGGAGGGCGAGATATGAAGCTTTCTTT
TRBJ2-1 - - TRBV10-1 CASSESPSQEQFF TGCGCCAGCAGTGAGTCGCCTAGCCAAGAGCAGTTCTTC
TRBJ1-1 - - TRBV15 CATSRARGPNTEAFF TGTGCCACCAGCAGAGCCAGGGGTCCTAACACTGAAGCTTTCTTT
TRBJ1-2 - - TRBV29-1 CSVVTSDYGYTF TGCAGCGTTGTGACAAGTGACTATGGCTACACCTTC
TRBJ1-5 - - TRBV6-5 CASSYSIGTNQPQHF TGTGCCAGCAGTTACTCGATAGGCACAAATCAGCCCCAGCATTTT